This entry is about one T cell receptor beta chain. The antigen is not known. 13 Jbeta primers and 60 Vbeta primers were used for the PCR. Original processing notes: The authors later counted roughly 76 million unique TCR beta chains, some 11 million of them shared. TCRdb's table, derived via immunoSEQ multiplex PCR, lists solely in-frame clones and lacks some. D and trimming come from the DNA, and the V and J calls and clone size come from that table. The sample carries approximately 300,000 clones, about four fifths recorded once. The CDR3 consists of 15 residues. Germline V gene lookup returns CDR1 SGHNT and CDR2 YENEEA. V trimming: 5 bases; J trimming: 6 bases; junction bases outside the gene matches: 12. The data derive from a study of cytomegalovirus exposure and HLA in healthy donors. Study results and limitations: A later analysis found most CMV-associated TCR beta chains apparently HLA-restricted. Later analysis showed TCR association rates varying by HLA locus, highest for DRB1 and lowest for HLA-C.

The TCR originated in a woman between 35 and 50 years old in good health and CMV-seropositive. Material: PBMCs. V and J are TRBV11-3 and TRBJ1-2; 7 bases agree with TRBD1. The CDR3 sequence: CASSQGTVEEHGYTF. DNA of the CDR3: TGTGCCAGCAGCCAGGGGACAGTCGAAGAGCATGGCTACACCTTC.